The clone carrying this TCR beta chain was seen only once. Its antigen is not known. These data belong to a study of T cell repertoires in ileal Crohn's disease. Included were adult ileal or ileocolonic Crohn's patients indicated for ileocolonic resection. Study findings and constraints: Endoscopic recurrence occurred in every patient whose clonality exceeded 26.8%.

Sequencing used immunoSEQ multiplex PCR; TCRdb keeps in-frame clones, though not all of them. The sample lists around 17,000 clones; about 90% were seen once. Germline CDR1 reads GTSNPN; CDR2 reads SVGIG (reference sequence). The CDR3 runs 14 residues. V lost 2 bases and J lost 2, with 10 bases in between. Material: ileal tissue. This receptor was obtained from an adult with Crohn's disease. V gene TRBV30 combines with J gene TRBJ1-3, with D hard to call. CDR3 sequence (DNA): TGTGCCTGGAGTTCGGGAACGGCTGGAAACACCATATATTTT. This encodes CAWSSGTAGNTIYF.